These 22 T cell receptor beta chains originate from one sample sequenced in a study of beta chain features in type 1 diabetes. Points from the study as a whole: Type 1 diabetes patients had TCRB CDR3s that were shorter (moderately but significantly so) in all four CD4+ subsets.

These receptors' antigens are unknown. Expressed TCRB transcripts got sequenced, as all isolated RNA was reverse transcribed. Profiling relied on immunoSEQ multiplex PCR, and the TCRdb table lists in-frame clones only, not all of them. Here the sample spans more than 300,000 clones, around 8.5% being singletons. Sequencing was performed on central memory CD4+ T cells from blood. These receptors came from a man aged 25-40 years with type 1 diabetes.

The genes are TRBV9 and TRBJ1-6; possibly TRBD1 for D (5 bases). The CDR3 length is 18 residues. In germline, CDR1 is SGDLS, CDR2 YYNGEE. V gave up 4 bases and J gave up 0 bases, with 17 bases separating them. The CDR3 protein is CASSPRDGTSSYNSPLHF. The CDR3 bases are TGTGCCAGCAGCCCCCGGGACGGGACGAGCTCCTATAATTCACCCCTCCACTTT. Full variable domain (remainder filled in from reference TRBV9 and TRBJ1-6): DSGVTQTPKHLITATGQRVTLRCSPRSGDLSVYWYQQSLDQGLQFLIQYYNGEERAKGNILERFSAQQFPDLHSELNLSSLELGDSALYFCASSPRDGTSSYNSPLHFGNGTRLTVT.

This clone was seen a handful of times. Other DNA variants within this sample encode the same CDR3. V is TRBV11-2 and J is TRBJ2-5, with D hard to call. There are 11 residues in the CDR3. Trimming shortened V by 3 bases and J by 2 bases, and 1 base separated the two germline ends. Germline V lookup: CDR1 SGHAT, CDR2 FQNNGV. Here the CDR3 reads CASSFQETQYF. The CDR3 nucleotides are TGTGCCAGCAGCTTTCAAGAGACCCAGTACTTC. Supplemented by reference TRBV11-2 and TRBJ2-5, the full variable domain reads EAGVAQSPRYKIIEKRQSVAFWCNPISGHATLYWYQQILGQGPKLLIQFQNNGVVDDSQLPKDRFSAERLKGVDSTLKIQPAKLEDSAVYLCASSFQETQYFGPGTRLLVL.

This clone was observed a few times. In DNA form, the CDR3 reads TGCGCCAGCAGTGAGTCGATACCGGGACAGGGTTCGTACGAGCAGTACTTC. This translates into CASSESIPGQGSYEQYF. V is TRBV10-2 and J is TRBJ2-7; 9 nucleotides line up with TRBD1. Trimming at V came to 0 bases and at J to 4 bases, leaving 10 bases not matched to a gene. This CDR3 is built from 17 residues. CDR1 is WSHSY and CDR2 is SAAADI in the germline V gene.

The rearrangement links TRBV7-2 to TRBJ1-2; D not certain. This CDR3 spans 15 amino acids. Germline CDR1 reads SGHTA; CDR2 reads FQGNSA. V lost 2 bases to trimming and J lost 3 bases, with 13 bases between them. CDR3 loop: CASSLTGLGDYGYTF. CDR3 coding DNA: TGTGCCAGCAGCTTAACTGGGCTCGGCGACTATGGCTACACCTTC.

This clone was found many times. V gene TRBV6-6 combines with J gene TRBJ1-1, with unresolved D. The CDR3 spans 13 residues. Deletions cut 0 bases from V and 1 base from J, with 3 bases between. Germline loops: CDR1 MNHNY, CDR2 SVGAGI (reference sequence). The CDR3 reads CASSYSENTEAFF. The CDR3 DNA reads TGTGCCAGCAGTTACTCGGAGAACACTGAAGCTTTCTTT.

The CDR3 DNA follows: TGCAGCGCTATGACAGGGGTTCGCCACGAGCAGTACTTC. As protein: CSAMTGVRHEQYF. The genes are TRBV29-1 and TRBJ2-7, with 8 bases lining up with TRBD1. The germline V gene has CDR1 SQVTM and CDR2 ANQGSEA. The CDR3 runs 13 residues. J was trimmed by 5 bases and V by 7 bases; bases with no gene match: 10.

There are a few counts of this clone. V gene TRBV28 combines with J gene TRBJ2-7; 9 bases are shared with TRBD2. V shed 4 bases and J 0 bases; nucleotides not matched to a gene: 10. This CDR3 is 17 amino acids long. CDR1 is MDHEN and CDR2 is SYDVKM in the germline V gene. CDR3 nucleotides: TGTGCCAGCAGTTCGTACTCTAGCGGGGAACACTCCTACGAGCAGTACTTC. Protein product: CASSSYSSGEHSYEQYF.

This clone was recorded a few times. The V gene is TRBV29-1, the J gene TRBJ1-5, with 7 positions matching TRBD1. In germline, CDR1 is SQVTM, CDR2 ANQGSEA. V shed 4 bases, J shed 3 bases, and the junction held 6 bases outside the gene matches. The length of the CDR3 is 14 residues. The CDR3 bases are TGCAGCGTTGCCGGGACAGACCTCAATCAGCCCCAGCATTTT. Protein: CSVAGTDLNQPQHF. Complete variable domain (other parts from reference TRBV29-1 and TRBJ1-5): SAVISQKPSRDICQRGTSLTIQCQVDSQVTMMFWYRQQPGQSLTLIATANQGSEATYESGFVIDKFPISRPNLTFSTLTVSNMSPEDSSIYLCSVAGTDLNQPQHFGDGTRLSIL.

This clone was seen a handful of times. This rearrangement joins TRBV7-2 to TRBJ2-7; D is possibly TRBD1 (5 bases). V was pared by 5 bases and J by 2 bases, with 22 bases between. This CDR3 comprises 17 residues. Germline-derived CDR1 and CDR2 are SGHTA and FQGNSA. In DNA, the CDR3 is TGTGCCAGCAGCCCACCCCTTCGGCAGGGTCGTCCCTACGAGCAGTACTTC. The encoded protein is CASSPPLRQGRPYEQYF.

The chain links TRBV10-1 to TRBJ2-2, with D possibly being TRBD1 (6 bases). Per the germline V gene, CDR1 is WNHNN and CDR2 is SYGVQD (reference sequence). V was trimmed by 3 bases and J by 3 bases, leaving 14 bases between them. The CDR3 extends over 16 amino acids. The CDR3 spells CASSDPGALDTGELFF. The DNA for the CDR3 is TGCGCCAGCAGTGACCCAGGGGCTCTAGACACCGGGGAGCTGTTTTTT.

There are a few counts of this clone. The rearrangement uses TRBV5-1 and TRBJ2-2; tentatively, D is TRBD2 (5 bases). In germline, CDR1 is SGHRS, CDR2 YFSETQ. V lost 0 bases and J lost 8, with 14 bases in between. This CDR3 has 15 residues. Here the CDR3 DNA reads TGCGCCAGCAGCTTGGACAGCGGAGGTCGAGGGGAGCTGTTTTTT. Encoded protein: CASSLDSGGRGELFF.

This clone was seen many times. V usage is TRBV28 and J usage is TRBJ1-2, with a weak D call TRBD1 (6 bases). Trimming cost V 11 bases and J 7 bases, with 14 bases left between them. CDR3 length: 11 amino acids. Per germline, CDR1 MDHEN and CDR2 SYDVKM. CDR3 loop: CAPPPRGGYTF. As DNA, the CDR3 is TGTGCCCCCCCGCCCAGGGGTGGCTACACCTTC.

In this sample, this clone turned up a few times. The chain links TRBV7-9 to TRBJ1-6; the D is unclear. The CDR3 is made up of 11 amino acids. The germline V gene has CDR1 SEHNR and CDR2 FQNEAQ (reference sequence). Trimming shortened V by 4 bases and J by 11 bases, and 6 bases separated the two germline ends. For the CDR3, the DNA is TGTGCCAGCAGCTCCCTCCCACCCCTCCACTTT. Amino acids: CASSSLPPLHF.

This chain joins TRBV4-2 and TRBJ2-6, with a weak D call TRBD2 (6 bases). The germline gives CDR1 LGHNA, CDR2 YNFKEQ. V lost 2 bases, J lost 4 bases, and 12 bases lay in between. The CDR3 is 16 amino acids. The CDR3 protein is CASSQHSGDGANVLTF. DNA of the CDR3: TGTGCCAGCAGCCAACACTCGGGGGACGGGGCCAACGTCCTGACTTTC.

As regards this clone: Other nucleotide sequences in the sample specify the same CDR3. The chain's CDR3 is CASSLDRQGGGYTF. The CDR3 bases are TGTGCCAGCAGCTTAGATCGGCAGGGAGGAGGCTACACCTTC. The chain joins TRBV11-2 to TRBJ1-2, with D tentatively TRBD1 (5 bases). V was trimmed by 0 bases and J by 8 bases, leaving 13 bases between them. The CDR3 runs 14 residues. Germline V gene data show CDR1 as SGHAT and CDR2 as FQNNGV.

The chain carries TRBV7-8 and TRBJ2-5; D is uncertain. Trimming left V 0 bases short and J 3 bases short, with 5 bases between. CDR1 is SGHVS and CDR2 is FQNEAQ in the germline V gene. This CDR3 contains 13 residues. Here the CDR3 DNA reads TGTGCCAGCAGCTTAGCGAGGAAAGAGACCCAGTACTTC. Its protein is CASSLARKETQYF.

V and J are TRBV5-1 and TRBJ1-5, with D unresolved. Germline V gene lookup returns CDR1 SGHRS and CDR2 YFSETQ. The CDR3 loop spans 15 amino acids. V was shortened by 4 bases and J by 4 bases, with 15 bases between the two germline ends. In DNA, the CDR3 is TGCGCCAGCAGCCCGGAGCCGGGAATGAATCAGCCCCAGCATTTT. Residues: CASSPEPGMNQPQHF.

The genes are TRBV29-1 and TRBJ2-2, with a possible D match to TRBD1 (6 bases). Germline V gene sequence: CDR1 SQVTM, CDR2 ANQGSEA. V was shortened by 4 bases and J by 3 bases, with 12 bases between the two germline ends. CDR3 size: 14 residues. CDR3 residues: CSVGAGVDTGELFF. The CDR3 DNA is TGCAGCGTTGGGGCAGGGGTTGACACCGGGGAGCTGTTTTTT.

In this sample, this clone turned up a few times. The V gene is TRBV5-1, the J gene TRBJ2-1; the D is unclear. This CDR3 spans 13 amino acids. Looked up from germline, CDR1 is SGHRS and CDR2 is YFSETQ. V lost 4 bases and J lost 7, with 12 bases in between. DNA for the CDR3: TGCGCCAGCAGCCTGGGTTGGTTGAATGAGCAGTTCTTC. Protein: CASSLGWLNEQFF.

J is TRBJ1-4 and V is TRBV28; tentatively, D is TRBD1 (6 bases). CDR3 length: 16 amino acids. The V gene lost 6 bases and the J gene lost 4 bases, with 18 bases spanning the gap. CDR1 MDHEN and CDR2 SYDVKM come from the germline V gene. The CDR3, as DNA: TGTGCCAGCAGCGGTGGTGTAGGGGGGCTTAATGAAAAACTGTTTTTT. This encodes CASSGGVGGLNEKLFF.

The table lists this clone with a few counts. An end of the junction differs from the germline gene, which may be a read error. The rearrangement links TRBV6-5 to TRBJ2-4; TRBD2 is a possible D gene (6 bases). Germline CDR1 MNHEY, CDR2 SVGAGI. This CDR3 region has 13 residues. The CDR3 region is CAISEGERDIQYF. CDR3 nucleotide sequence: TGTGCCATCAGTGAGGGAGAGCGGGACATTCAGTACTTC.

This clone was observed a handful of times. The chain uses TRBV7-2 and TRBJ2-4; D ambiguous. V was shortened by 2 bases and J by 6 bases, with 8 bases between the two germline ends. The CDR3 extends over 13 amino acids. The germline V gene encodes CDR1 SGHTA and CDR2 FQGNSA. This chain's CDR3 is CASSLTFGNIQYF. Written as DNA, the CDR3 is TGTGCCAGCAGCTTAACCTTTGGAAACATTCAGTACTTC. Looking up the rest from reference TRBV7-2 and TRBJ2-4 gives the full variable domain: GAGVSQSPSNKVTEKGKDVELRCDPISGHTALYWYRQSLGQGLEFLIYFQGNSAPDKSGLPSDRFSAERTGGSVSTLTIQRTQQEDSAVYLCASSLTFGNIQYFGAGTRLSVL.